The 19 T cell receptor beta chains given below trace back to one sample, sequenced in a study of blood T cells in healthy people across ages. The use of a sample-barcoded 5' primer and a J-beta primer mix characterized a second PCR of roughly 7 to 12 cycles. TCRdb passed the 5' RACE reads through MiXCR, listing each CDR3 protein once. The sample yields about 400,000 distinct CDR3 sequences, 45% to 65% seen once. The sequencing sample was made of blood. These receptors all stem from a man aged 55 to 69 in good health.

This clonotype appeared many times. The chain combines TRBV6-6 with TRBJ2-7, with 9 bases lining up with TRBD1. The germline V gene has CDR1 MNHNY and CDR2 SVGAGI (reference sequence). V lost 2 bases and J lost 2; bases outside the gene matches: 4. The CDR3 consists of 15 residues. CDR3 sequence: CASSYDGTGPYEQYF. Written as DNA, the CDR3 is TGTGCCAGCAGTTACGATGGGACAGGGCCCTACGAGCAGTACTTC.

This clonotype was detected many times. The J gene is TRBJ2-3, the V gene TRBV3-1; D perhaps matches TRBD1 (5 bases). CDR1 is LGHDT and CDR2 is YNNKEL in the germline V gene (reference sequence). This CDR3 contains 14 residues. Trimming shortened V by 1 base and J by 3 bases, and 8 bases separated the two germline ends. Written as DNA, the CDR3 is TGTGCCAGCAGCCAAGGAAGGGGAACAGATACGCAGTATTTT. Residues: CASSQGRGTDTQYF.

The chain recombines TRBV5-1 with TRBJ2-3, with a possible D match to TRBD1 (5 bases). V was trimmed by 2 bases and J by 5 bases, leaving 15 bases between them. Germline V CDR1 and CDR2: SGHRS, YFSETQ. CDR3 length: 15 amino acids. The CDR3 DNA follows: TGCGCCAGCAGCTTTGGAGAGACAGAGATAGATACGCAGTATTTT. Translating it yields CASSFGETEIDTQYF.

This clonotype was observed a handful of times. The rearrangement links TRBV7-2 to TRBJ2-5; TRBD2 agrees at 8 bases. CDR1 SGHTA and CDR2 FQGNSA come from the germline V gene. V gave up 4 bases and J gave up 2 bases; unmatched junction bases: 6. The CDR3 spans 15 residues. The CDR3 DNA sequence: TGTGCCAGCAGCTCAGCGGGAGCGGGGCAAGAGACCCAGTACTTC. It yields the protein CASSSAGAGQETQYF.

This clonotype came up a few times. The chain is built from TRBV10-3 and TRBJ2-3, with D possibly called TRBD1 or TRBD2 (7 bases each). The CDR3 length is 12 residues. Germline CDR1 reads ENHRY; CDR2 reads SYGVKD. Trimming took off 8 bases at V and 7 bases at J, with 13 bases between the two ends. CDR3 bases: TGTGCCATCCAGGGGGGGGCCAATACGCAGTATTTT. The encoded protein is CAIQGGANTQYF.

The table lists this clonotype with many counts. With a much larger clone just one base away, this may be a read error. The chain has TRBV20-1 and TRBJ2-6, with 7 bases lining up with TRBD1. Germline V gene lookup returns CDR1 DFQATT and CDR2 SNEGSKA (reference sequence). V lost 5 bases to trimming and J lost 2 bases; unmatched junction nucleotides: 6. The CDR3 spans 15 residues. The CDR3 sequence is CSAPRQGTGANVLTF. The CDR3 bases are TGCAGTGCTCCCCGACAGGGCACTGGGGCCAACGTCCTGACTTTC.

Comments on this clonotype: A junction end diverges from the germline sequence, so it may reflect a read error. The rearrangement uses TRBV12-3 or TRBV12-4 and TRBJ2-3, with 7 bases identical to TRBD2. The CDR3 totals 19 residues. CDR3 nucleotide sequence: TGTGCCAGCAGATTAGCGCGGGGGAGGATCCTAGGGAGCACAGATACGCAGTATTTT. Translating gives CASRLARGRILGSTDTQYF.

This clonotype has a single count. This chain links TRBV30 with TRBJ2-5, with TRBD2 identical over 8 bases. The CDR3 spans 15 residues. V lost 2 bases and J lost 3; bases outside the gene matches: 8. Germline V gene sequence: CDR1 GTSNPN, CDR2 SVGIG (reference sequence). CDR3 in DNA: TGTGCCTGGAGTCCCACGGGACTAGAGAAAGAGACCCAGTACTTC. It translates to CAWSPTGLEKETQYF. Supplemented by reference TRBV30 and TRBJ2-5, the full variable domain reads SQTIHQWPATLVQPVGSPLSLECTVEGTSNPNLYWYRQAAGRGLQLLFYSVGIGQISSEVPQNLSASRPQDRQFILSSKKLLLSDSGFYLCAWSPTGLEKETQYFGPGTRLLVL.

The rearrangement links TRBV10-3 to TRBJ2-4, with TRBD1 matching over 9 bases. TRBJ2-7 explains the end of the DNA better; the J call may be wrong. CDR3 length: 12 residues. Per germline, CDR1 ENHRY and CDR2 SYGVKD. CDR3 nucleotide sequence: TGTGCCACGGGACAGGGAAGTAGCGAGCAGTACTTC. It encodes CATGQGSSEQYF.

This clonotype was counted a single time. The V and J genes are TRBV29-1 and TRBJ1-5, with D maybe TRBD1 (6 bases). CDR1 and CDR2 (germline): SQVTM, ANQGSEA. V was cut by 1 base and J by 4 bases, with 14 bases left in between. The CDR3 runs 15 residues. The CDR3 region has the DNA TGCAGCGTTGAAGTTGGGGGCAAAGGAAATCAGCCCCAGCATTTT. Amino acids: CSVEVGGKGNQPQHF.

In its sample, this clonotype was seen a few times. The V and J genes are TRBV20-1 and TRBJ2-7; D is possibly TRBD2 (5 bases). The CDR3 runs to 12 residues. V lost 4 bases and J 2 bases, leaving 9 bases between the germline ends. Germline CDR1 reads DFQATT; CDR2 reads SNEGSKA (reference sequence). CDR3 nucleotide sequence: TGCAGTGCTACACCGCGGGCCTACGAGCAGTACTTC. Amino acids: CSATPRAYEQYF.

Note on this clonotype: A much larger clone lies one base from this, so it may be a read error. The rearrangement joins TRBV20-1 to TRBJ1-1, with D possibly TRBD1 on 5 matching bases. The length of the CDR3 is 16 residues. Germline V gene sequence: CDR1 DFQATT, CDR2 SNEGSKA (reference sequence). CDR3 nucleotide sequence: TGCAGTGCTCCTGTTTGGGGCCGGGGGGGGAACGCTGAAGCTTTCTTT. Protein product: CSAPVWGRGGNAEAFF.

The chain joins TRBV20-1 to TRBJ2-3; a possible D gene is TRBD2 (6 bases). Germline CDR1 is DFQATT and CDR2 is SNEGSKA (reference sequence). Trimming took off 0 bases at V and 4 bases at J, with 20 bases between the two ends. This CDR3 comprises 17 residues. CDR3 coding DNA: TGCAGTGCTAGAGATCATCGGGAGCCAATTAGCGCAGATACGCAGTATTTT. This translates into CSARDHREPISADTQYF.

The V call is TRBV12-3 or TRBV12-4, the J call TRBJ2-1, with 7 bases matching TRBD2. The CDR3 is 18 residues long. The J segment lost 7 bases and the V segment lost 6 bases, leaving 21 bases of the junction unmatched. The CDR3, as DNA: TGTGCCAGCAGCTACCGCGACCGGAGTTTCGTGGGGGGGAATGAGCAGTTCTTC. This codes for CASSYRDRSFVGGNEQFF.

The sample holds many counts of this clonotype. The chain couples TRBV12-3 or TRBV12-4 to TRBJ1-5, with D perhaps TRBD1 (6 bases). Trimming left V 1 base short and J 3 bases short, with 7 bases between. The CDR3 covers 14 residues. CDR3 nucleotides: TGTGCCAGCAGTTTAGACAGGGTCAATCAGCCCCAGCATTTT. Translating gives CASSLDRVNQPQHF.

There are a few counts of this clonotype. CDR3 loop: CASSQDYRLGGFTDTQYF. CDR3 sequence (DNA): TGTGCCAGCAGCCAAGATTATCGGCTCGGGGGGTTCACAGATACGCAGTATTTT. The gene calls are TRBV3-1 and TRBJ2-3, with 7 bases aligning to TRBD2. V lost 0 bases, J lost 2 bases, and 11 bases stayed unmatched. Germline CDR1 is LGHDT and CDR2 is YNNKEL (reference sequence). The CDR3 is 18 residues long.

In this sample, this clonotype turned up a few times. V usage is TRBV10-3 and J usage is TRBJ2-7; maybe TRBD2 (5 bases). V was pared by 5 bases and J by 0 bases, with 11 bases between. The CDR3 has 14 residues. The germline gives CDR1 ENHRY, CDR2 SYGVKD. CDR3 DNA: TGTGCCATCAGTTGGACTGGGGACTCCTACGAGCAGTACTTC. This codes for CAISWTGDSYEQYF.

Points on this clonotype: A read error may be the cause here, since a much bigger clone is one base away. V gene TRBV7-3 combines with J gene TRBJ2-1; the D is unclear. The CDR3 is made up of 13 amino acids. Trimming removed 5 bases from V and 12 bases from J, with 17 bases in between. Germline-derived CDR1 and CDR2 are SGHTA and FQGTGA. The CDR3, as DNA: TGTGCCAGCAGCGCCCAGCGCAGTAGTGGGCAGTTCTTC. Its protein product is CASSAQRSSGQFF.

This clonotype was recorded a few times. The rearrangement joins TRBV28 to TRBJ1-1; TRBD1 agrees at 7 bases. The V and J ends lost 5 bases and 2 bases, in that order; junction bases with no gene match: 8. The length of the CDR3 is 15 residues. Germline V gene sequence: CDR1 MDHEN, CDR2 SYDVKM. CDR3 sequence reads: CASSLRDSPNTEAFF. CDR3 sequence (DNA): TGTGCCAGCAGTCTCCGGGACAGTCCCAACACTGAAGCTTTCTTT.